This T cell receptor beta chain came from a study of T cell repertoires in cytomegalovirus infection (dated by TCRdb to the late 2010s). Turning to the overall study: The peptide stimulations were aimed at well-studied HLA-B-restricted epitopes as well as recently identified HLA-C-restricted CMV epitopes, whose presentation resists viral immunomodulation. Donor HLA type was relevant to the analysis, because carriage of CMV infection together with the matching HLA type was indicated by public TCR beta signatures.

CDR1 and CDR2 are read off the germline V gene (reference sequence) as MNHEY and SMNVEV. The CDR3 measures 14 amino acids from cysteine to phenylalanine. The CDR3 DNA has 42 bases and is translated from base 1. Trimming at the junction amounts to 4 bases on V and 8 bases on J, and the germline ends lie 17 bases apart. The paper as a whole reports these results and caveats: Carriers of CMV infection plus the relevant HLA type were discriminated by the cumulative frequency of public TCR beta family members in the study cohort and in an independent approximately 400-donor cohort. The ex vivo response was dominated by HLA-C-restricted CMV-specific TCR beta clonotypes, which also provided the single most frequent clonotype in two of eight donors.

As regards this clonotype: What this receptor recognizes is not known. Base qualities are missing; no much larger clone stands one base away.

The sample's treatment or condition, from its label and the paper: in vitro stimulation with specific CMV peptide epitopes to enrich CMV-specific T cells. The sample was run on an Illumina HiSeq 1500. The public reads were reprocessed in TCRdb via fastp at Q25 and MiXCR, keeping in-frame beta chains. CDR3 protein sequences are deduplicated, and each keeps its most common genes and DNA. The sample includes about 120,000 distinct CDR3 sequences, with 30% to 35% observed a single time. The ten largest clonotypes hold more than 35% of the sample. Sequencing was performed on CD8+ T cells from cultured PBMCs, taken from culture after CMV antigen stimulation. The clonotype was recovered from a human donor in good health (CMV status not recorded). Some clones in this sample may be carry-over from other donors' samples. The rearranged chain carries TRBV27 and TRBJ1-1; a weak D assignment points to TRBD1 (6 bases agree). The encoded CDR3 is CASSWVGGGPEAFF. Read as DNA, the sequence is TGTGCCAGCAGTTGGGTGGGAGGGGGACCCGAAGCTTTCTTT.